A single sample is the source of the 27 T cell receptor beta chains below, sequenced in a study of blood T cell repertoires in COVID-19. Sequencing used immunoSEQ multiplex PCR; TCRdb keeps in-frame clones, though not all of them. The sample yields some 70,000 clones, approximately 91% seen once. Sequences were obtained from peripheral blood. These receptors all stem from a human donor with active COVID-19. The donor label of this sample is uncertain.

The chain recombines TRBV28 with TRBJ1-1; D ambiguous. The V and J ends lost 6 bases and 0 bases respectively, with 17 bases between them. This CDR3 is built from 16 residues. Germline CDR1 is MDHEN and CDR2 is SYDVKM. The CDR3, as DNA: TGTGCCAGCAGGAACCCGCCCCCATACATGAACACTGAAGCTTTCTTT. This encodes CASRNPPPYMNTEAFF.

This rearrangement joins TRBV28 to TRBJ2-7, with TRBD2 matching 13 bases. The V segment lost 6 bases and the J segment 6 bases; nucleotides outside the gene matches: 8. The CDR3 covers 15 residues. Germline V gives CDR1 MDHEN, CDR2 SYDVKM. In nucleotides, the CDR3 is TGTGCCAGCAGCCCGCCGACTAGCGGGAGGCTCGAGCAGTACTTC. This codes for CASSPPTSGRLEQYF.

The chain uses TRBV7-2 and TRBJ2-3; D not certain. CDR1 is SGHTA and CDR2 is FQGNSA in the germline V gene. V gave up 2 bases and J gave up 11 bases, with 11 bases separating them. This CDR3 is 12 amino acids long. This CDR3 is CASSLIYSRQYF. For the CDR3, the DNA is TGTGCCAGCAGCTTAATCTACTCACGGCAGTATTTT.

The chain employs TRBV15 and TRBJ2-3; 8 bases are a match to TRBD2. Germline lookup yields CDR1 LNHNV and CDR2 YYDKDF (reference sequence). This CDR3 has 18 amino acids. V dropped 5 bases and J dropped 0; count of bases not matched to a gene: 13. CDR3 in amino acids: CATSLGSGSDTSTDTQYF. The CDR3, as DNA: TGTGCCACCAGCCTAGGCAGCGGGAGTGATACTAGCACAGATACGCAGTATTTT. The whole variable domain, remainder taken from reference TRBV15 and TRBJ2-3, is DAMVIQNPRYQVTQFGKPVTLSCSQTLNHNVMYWYQQKSSQAPKLLFHYYDKDFNNEADTPDNFQSRRPNTSFCFLDIRSPGLGDTAMYLCATSLGSGSDTSTDTQYFGPGTRLTVL.

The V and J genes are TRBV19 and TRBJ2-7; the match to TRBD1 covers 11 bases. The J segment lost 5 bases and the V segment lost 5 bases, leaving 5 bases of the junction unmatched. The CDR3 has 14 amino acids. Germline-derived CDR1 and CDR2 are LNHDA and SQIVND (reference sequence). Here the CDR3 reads CASSDGQGANEQYF. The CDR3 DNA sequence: TGTGCCAGTAGTGACGGACAGGGGGCCAACGAGCAGTACTTC. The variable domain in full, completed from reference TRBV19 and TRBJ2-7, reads DGGITQSPKYLFRKEGQNVTLSCEQNLNHDAMYWYRQDPGQGLRLIYYSQIVNDFQKGDIAEGYSVSREKKESFPLTVTSAQKNPTAFYLCASSDGQGANEQYFGPGTRLTVT.

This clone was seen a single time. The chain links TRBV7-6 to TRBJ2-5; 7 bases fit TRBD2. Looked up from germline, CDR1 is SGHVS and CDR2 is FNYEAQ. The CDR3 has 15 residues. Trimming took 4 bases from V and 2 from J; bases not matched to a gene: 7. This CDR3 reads CASSSRAAGQETQYF. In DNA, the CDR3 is TGTGCCAGCAGCTCCCGAGCAGCGGGACAAGAGACCCAGTACTTC.

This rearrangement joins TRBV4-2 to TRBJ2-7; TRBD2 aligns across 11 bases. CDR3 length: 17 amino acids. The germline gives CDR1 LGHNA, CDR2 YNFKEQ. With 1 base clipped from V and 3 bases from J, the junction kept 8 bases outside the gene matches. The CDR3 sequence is CASSQVTGLAGFYEQYF. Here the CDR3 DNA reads TGTGCCAGCAGCCAAGTGACCGGACTAGCGGGCTTCTACGAGCAGTACTTC.

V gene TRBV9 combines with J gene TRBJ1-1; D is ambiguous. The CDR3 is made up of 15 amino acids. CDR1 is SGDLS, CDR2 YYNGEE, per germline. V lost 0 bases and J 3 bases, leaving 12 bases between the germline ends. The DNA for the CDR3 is TGTGCCAGCAGCGTAGGGAACAAGGAGGACACTGAAGCTTTCTTT. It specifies CASSVGNKEDTEAFF.

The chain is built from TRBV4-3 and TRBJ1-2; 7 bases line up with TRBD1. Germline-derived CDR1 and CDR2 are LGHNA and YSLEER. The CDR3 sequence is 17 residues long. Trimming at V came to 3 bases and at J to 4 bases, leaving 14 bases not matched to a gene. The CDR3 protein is CASSHSSPGTVGYGYTF. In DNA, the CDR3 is TGCGCCAGCAGCCACTCCAGCCCCGGGACAGTAGGCTATGGCTACACCTTC.

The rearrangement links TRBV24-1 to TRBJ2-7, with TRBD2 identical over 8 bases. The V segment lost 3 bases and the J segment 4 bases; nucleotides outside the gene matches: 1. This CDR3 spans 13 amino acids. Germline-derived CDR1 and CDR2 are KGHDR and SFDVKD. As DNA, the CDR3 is TGTGCCACCAGTGATACGGGGGGGTACGAGCAGTACTTC. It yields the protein CATSDTGGYEQYF.

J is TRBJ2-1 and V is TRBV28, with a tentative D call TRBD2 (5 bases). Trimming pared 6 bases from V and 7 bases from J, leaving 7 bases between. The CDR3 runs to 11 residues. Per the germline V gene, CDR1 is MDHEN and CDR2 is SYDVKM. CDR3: CASRDLNEQFF. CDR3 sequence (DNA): TGTGCCAGCAGGGACTTAAATGAGCAGTTCTTC.

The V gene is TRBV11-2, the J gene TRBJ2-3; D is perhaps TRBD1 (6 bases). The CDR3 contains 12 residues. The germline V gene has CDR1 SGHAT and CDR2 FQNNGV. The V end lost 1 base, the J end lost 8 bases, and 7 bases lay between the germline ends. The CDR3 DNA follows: TGTGCCAGCAGCTTAGTGGGGGCTACGCAGTATTTT. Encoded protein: CASSLVGATQYF.

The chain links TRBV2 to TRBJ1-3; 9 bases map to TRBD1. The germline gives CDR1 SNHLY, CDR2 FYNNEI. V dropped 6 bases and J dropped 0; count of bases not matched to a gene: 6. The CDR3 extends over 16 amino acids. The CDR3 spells CASSLDRGNSGNTIYF. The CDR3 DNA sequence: TGTGCCAGCAGCCTGGACAGGGGAAACTCTGGAAACACCATATATTTT.

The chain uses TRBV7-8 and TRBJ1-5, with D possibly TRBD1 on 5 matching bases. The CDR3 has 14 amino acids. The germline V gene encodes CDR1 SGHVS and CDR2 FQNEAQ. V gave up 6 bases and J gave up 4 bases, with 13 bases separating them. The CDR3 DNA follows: TGTGCCAGCAGGGACCGACAGCCTAATCAGCCCCAGCATTTT. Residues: CASRDRQPNQPQHF. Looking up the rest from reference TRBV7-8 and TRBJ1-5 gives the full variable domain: GAGVSQSPRYKVAKRGQDVALRCDPISGHVSLFWYQQALGQGPEFLTYFQNEAQLDKSGLPSDRFFAERPEGSVSTLKIQRTQQEDSAVYLCASRDRQPNQPQHFGDGTRLSIL.

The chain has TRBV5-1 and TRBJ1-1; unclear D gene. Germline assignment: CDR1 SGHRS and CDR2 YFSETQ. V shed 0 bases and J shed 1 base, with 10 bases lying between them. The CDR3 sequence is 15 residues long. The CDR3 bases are TGCGCCAGCAGCTTGGGGGCCCACAGGAACACTGAAGCTTTCTTT. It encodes CASSLGAHRNTEAFF.

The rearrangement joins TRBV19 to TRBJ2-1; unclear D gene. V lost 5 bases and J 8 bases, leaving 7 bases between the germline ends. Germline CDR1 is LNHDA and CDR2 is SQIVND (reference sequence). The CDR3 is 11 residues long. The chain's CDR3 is CASSARDEQFF. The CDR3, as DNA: TGTGCCAGTAGTGCCCGGGATGAGCAGTTCTTC.

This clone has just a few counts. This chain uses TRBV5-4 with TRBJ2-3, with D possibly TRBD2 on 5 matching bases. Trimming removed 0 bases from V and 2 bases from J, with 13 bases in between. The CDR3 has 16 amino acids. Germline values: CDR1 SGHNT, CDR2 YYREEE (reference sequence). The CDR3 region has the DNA TGTGCCAGCAGCTTGGGGAGTGAGGGAAACACAGATACGCAGTATTTT. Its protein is CASSLGSEGNTDTQYF.

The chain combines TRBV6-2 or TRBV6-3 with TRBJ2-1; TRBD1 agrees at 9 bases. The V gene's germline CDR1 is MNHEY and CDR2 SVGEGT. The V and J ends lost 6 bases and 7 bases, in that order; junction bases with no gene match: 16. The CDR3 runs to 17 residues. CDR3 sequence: CASSPHSTGGVRNEQFF. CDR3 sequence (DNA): TGTGCCAGCAGCCCCCATTCGACAGGGGGGGTTCGGAATGAGCAGTTCTTC.

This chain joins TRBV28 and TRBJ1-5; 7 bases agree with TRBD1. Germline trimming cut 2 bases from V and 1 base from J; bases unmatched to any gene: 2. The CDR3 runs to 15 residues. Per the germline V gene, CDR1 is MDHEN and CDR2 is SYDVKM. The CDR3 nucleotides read TGTGCCAGCAGTTTAGGGACAGAAAGCAATCAGCCCCAGCATTTT. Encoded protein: CASSLGTESNQPQHF.

The CDR3 DNA is TGTGCCGCCAGGGACAATAATTCACCCCTCCACTTT. Its protein product is CAARDNNSPLHF. The chain is built from TRBV11-2 and TRBJ1-6, with D possibly matching TRBD1 (6 bases). Germline CDR1 reads SGHAT; CDR2 reads FQNNGV. The V end was cut by 11 bases, the J end by 5 bases, with 10 bases between. This CDR3 comprises 12 residues. The whole variable domain, filled in from reference TRBV11-2 and TRBJ1-6, reads EAGVAQSPRYKIIEKRQSVAFWCNPISGHATLYWYQQILGQGPKLLIQFQNNGVVDDSQLPKDRFSAERLKGVDSTLKIQPAKLEDSAVYLCAARDNNSPLHFGNGTRLTVT.

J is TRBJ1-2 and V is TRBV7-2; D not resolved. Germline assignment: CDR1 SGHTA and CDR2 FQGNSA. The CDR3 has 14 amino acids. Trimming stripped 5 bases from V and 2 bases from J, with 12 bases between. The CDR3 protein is CASSPYPGNYGYTF. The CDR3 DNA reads TGTGCCAGCAGCCCGTATCCAGGAAACTATGGCTACACCTTC.

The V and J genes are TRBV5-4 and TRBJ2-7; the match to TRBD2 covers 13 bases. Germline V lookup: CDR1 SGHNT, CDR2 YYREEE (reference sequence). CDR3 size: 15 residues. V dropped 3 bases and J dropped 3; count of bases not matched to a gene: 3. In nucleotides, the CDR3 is TGTGCCAGCAGCTCGAGGACTAGCGGGGGCTACGAGCAGTACTTC. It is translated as CASSSRTSGGYEQYF.

The CDR3 DNA sequence: TGTGCCAGCAGCTTCCTGACAGAAGCCACCGGGGAGCTGTTTTTT. Encoded protein: CASSFLTEATGELFF. The rearrangement uses TRBV7-9 and TRBJ2-2, with D possibly TRBD1 on 5 matching bases. CDR3 length equals 15 residues. Germline assignment: CDR1 SEHNR and CDR2 FQNEAQ (reference sequence). V was pared by 3 bases and J by 4 bases, with 12 bases between.

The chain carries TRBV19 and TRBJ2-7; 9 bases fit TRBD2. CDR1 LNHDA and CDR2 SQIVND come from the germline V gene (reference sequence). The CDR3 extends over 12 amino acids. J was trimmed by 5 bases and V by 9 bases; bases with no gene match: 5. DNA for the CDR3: TGTGCCAGCGCGACTAGCGGTCACGAGCAGTACTTC. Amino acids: CASATSGHEQYF.

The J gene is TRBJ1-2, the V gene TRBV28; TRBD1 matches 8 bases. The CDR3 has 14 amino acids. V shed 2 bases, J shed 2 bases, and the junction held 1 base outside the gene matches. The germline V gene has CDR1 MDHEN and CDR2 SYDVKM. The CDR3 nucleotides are TGTGCCAGCAGTTTAAGGGACAGGAACTATGGCTACACCTTC. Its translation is CASSLRDRNYGYTF.

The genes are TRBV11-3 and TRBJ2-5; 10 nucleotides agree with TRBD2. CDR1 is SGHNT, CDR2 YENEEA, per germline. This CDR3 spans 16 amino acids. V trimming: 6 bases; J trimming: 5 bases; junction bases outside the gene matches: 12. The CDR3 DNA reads TGTGCCAGCAGTGCCCTAGCGGGAGCCGGGGGGGAGACCCAGTACTTC. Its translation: CASSALAGAGGETQYF.

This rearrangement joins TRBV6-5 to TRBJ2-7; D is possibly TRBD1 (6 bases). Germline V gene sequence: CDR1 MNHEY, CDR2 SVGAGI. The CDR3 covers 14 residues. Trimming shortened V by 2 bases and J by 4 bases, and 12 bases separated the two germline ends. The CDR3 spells CASSYAQGQYEQYF. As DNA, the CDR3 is TGTGCCAGCAGTTACGCACAGGGTCAGTACGAGCAGTACTTC.